Listed below are T cell receptor beta chains from one sample, sequenced in a study of blood T cell repertoires in COVID-19. Sequencing used immunoSEQ multiplex PCR; TCRdb keeps in-frame clones, though not all of them. The sample includes approximately 330,000 clones, over 80% of them seen just once. The source material was peripheral blood. All receptors derive from a man aged 25-45 years with COVID-19, enrolled during active disease. Both conserved end residues are part of each CDR3. The order of the fields is V gene, D gene, J gene, clone size, CDR3 length, CDR3 DNA, CDR3 protein. A D gene is named only where the DNA matches it firmly. The size of a clone is reported for some rows only, either as once, few or many, or as a class for expanded clones.

TRBV3-1/TRBV3-2	TRBD1	TRBJ2-7	-	15	TGTGCCAGCAGCCTCCGGACAGGTAGGCTGGACGAGCAGTACTTC	CASSLRTGRLDEQYF
TRBV28	TRBD1	TRBJ1-2	-	14	TGTGCCAGCAGTCTCCGGACAGGGGCGGATGGCTACACCTTC	CASSLRTGADGYTF
TRBV4-3	-	TRBJ2-5	-	19	TGCGCCAGCAGCCAAGGACGCGATCGGGAGACAGGGCCCAGGGGGACCCAGTACTTC	CASSQGRDRETGPRGTQYF
TRBV5-6	-	TRBJ1-6	-	15	TGTGCCAGCAGCTCGTACCGGGGGAATAATTCACCCCTCCACTTT	CASSSYRGNNSPLHF
TRBV7-5	-	TRBJ1-6	-	13	TGTGCCAGAAGCTCCCGGGATTGGAGTCCCCTCCACTTT	CARSSRDWSPLHF
TRBV21-1	-	TRBJ2-7	-	13	TGTGCCAGTCTGGACACGTTCGCCTACGAGCAGTACTTC	CASLDTFAYEQYF
TRBV2	-	TRBJ2-3	few	15	TGTGCCAGCAGTGGAGCTTGGGGCCCCACAGATACGCAGTATTTT	CASSGAWGPTDTQYF
TRBV6-5	TRBD1	TRBJ2-7	-	13	TGTGCCAGCAGTATCAAGACAGGGGTCGAGCAGTACTTC	CASSIKTGVEQYF
TRBV9	TRBD2	TRBJ2-1	-	17	TGTGCCAGCAGCCCGAGCGGCGCGGGGGGAGTTTACAATGAGCAGTTCTTC	CASSPSGAGGVYNEQFF
TRBV28	-	TRBJ1-2	-	17	TGTGCCAGCAGTTCCCCCTCGGTGGCAGGGATTAACTATGGCTACACCTTC	CASSSPSVAGINYGYTF
TRBV27	TRBD1	TRBJ2-7	-	15	TGTGCCAGCAGTTTAGGGACAGGGGACTGGAGGGAGCAGTACTTC	CASSLGTGDWREQYF
TRBV10-1	TRBD1	TRBJ2-6	once	20	TGCGCCAGCAGTGAGTCGCGGTTGGCAGGGGGTGTCTCTGGGGCCAACGTCCTGACTTTC	CASSESRLAGGVSGANVLTF
TRBV7-7	TRBD1	TRBJ2-1	-	12	TGTGCCAGCAGTCCAGGGGGCAGGGAGCAGTTCTTC	CASSPGGREQFF
TRBV7-3	TRBD2	TRBJ2-1	-	17	TGTGCCAGCAGCCCCAAAGTGGGACTAGCGGGGTGGAATGAGCAGTTCTTC	CASSPKVGLAGWNEQFF
TRBV6-5	-	TRBJ1-1	-	13	TGTGCCAGCAGTTTGGCCCCGAACACTGAAGCTTTCTTT	CASSLAPNTEAFF
TRBV7-2	TRBD2	TRBJ2-1	-	14	TGTGCCAGCCTAGCGGGGGGCCCTGTGGGTGAGCAGTTCTTC	CASLAGGPVGEQFF
TRBV7-2	TRBD1	TRBJ2-3	-	13	TGTGCCAGCAGCTTCAAACAGGGGGATACGCAGTATTTT	CASSFKQGDTQYF
TRBV5-5	TRBD1	TRBJ2-2	-	14	TGTGCCAGCAGCATGACAGGGGTCGCCGGGGAGCTGTTTTTT	CASSMTGVAGELFF
TRBV4-3	-	TRBJ2-1	-	16	TGCGCCAGCAGCCAATACTATCCCGACAGCTACAATGAGCAGTTCTTC	CASSQYYPDSYNEQFF
TRBV15	-	TRBJ1-5	few	15	TGTGCCACCGGGGGGGGCAGGCCTAGCAATCAGCCCCAGCATTTT	CATGGGRPSNQPQHF
TRBV12-3/TRBV12-4	-	TRBJ2-7	-	13	TGTGCCAGCACTCCGTCGGGAAGCGGCGAGCAGTACTTC	CASTPSGSGEQYF
TRBV7-9	TRBD1	TRBJ2-5	-	18	TGTGCCAGCAGCTTCGCCGGGACAGGGGCGAAATACCAAGAGACCCAGTACTTC	CASSFAGTGAKYQETQYF
TRBV5-1	-	TRBJ1-5	-	16	TGCGCCAGCAGCTTGGGATCGGGTCAGGGAAATCAGCCCCAGCATTTT	CASSLGSGQGNQPQHF
TRBV9	-	TRBJ1-3	-	15	TGTGCCAGCAGCGTAGGGCAGGGGAGTGGAAACACCATATATTTT	CASSVGQGSGNTIYF
TRBV7-3	TRBD2	TRBJ2-1	once	12	TGTGCCAGCAGTCCTAGCGGGGGGGAGCAGTTCTTC	CASSPSGGEQFF
TRBV24-1	-	TRBJ2-1	-	15	TGTGCCACCAGTGATCCTAGCGCACCCTACAATGAGCAGTTCTTC	CATSDPSAPYNEQFF
TRBV6-5	TRBD2	TRBJ2-1	once	13	TGTGCCAGCAGTTCCCAGAATAGCGGGGGGGTCATCTTC	CASSSQNSGGVIF
TRBV12-3/TRBV12-4	-	TRBJ1-5	once	13	TGTGCCAGCAGTTCCAGGGTCAATCAGCCCCAGCATTTT	CASSSRVNQPQHF
TRBV19	-	TRBJ2-1	-	15	TGTGCCAGTAGTCCCCACCCCGACAGTTTCAATGAGCAGTTCTTC	CASSPHPDSFNEQFF
TRBV9	TRBD1	TRBJ2-1	few	17	TGTGCCAGCAGCGAAACAGGGGGCCCTAGCTCCTACAATGAGCAGTTCTTC	CASSETGGPSSYNEQFF